This T cell receptor (beta chain) was recovered during a study of blood T cell repertoires in COVID-19. TCRdb's copy holds only in-frame clones and misses some; the assay was immunoSEQ multiplex PCR. The table records fewer than 30,000 clones, approximately 81% of them present only once. The CDR3 covers 14 residues. The V gene's germline CDR1 is SQVTM and CDR2 ANQGSEA. The trim removed 4 bases at V and 6 bases at J, leaving 7 bases unmatched. Input material: peripheral blood. This sequence originates from a man aged 50-59 years with active or convalescent COVID-19. The rearrangement links TRBV29-1 to TRBJ1-5; 9 bases match TRBD1. CDR3 loop: CSVGTGVVGQPQHF. For the CDR3, the DNA is TGCAGCGTTGGGACAGGGGTGGTGGGTCAGCCCCAGCATTTT.